The clone carrying this T cell receptor beta chain was seen only a few times. A library of TCRbeta sequences, prepared with unique molecular identifiers, was generated. TCRdb passed the PCR reads through MiXCR, listing each CDR3 protein once. Seen here are some 600,000 distinct CDR3 sequences, over 10% observed once, and the top ten hold around 2.2%. This entry comes from a study of T-cell reconstitution after alpha-beta-depleted transplantation in children. The CDR3 is 14 residues long. Between the trimmed V and J ends, which lost 6 bases and 0 bases, there was a span of 14 bases. The germline V gene has CDR1 DFQATT and CDR2 SNEGSKA (reference sequence).

The clonotype originates from a male patient between 5 and 17 years old who had a stem cell transplant for acute myeloid leukemia, so the T cells may come from the graft donor. The material sequenced was PBMCs, mostly from graft donor cells, taken 360 days after TCRalphabeta/CD19-depleted stem cell transplant. The gene calls are TRBV20-1 and TRBJ2-5, with D tentatively TRBD1 (6 bases). Here the CDR3 DNA reads TGCAGTGCCCTACAGGGAGTAAACCAAGAGACCCAGTACTTC. It translates to CSALQGVNQETQYF.